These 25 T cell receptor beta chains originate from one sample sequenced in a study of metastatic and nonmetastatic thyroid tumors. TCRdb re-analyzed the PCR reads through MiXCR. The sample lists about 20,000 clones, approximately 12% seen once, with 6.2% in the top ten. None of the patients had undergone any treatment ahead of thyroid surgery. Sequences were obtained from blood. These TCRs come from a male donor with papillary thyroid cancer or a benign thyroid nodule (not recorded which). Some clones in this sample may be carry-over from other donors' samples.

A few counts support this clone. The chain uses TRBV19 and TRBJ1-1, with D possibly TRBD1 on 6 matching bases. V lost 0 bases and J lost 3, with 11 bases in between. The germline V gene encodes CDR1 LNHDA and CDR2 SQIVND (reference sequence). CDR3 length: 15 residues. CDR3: CASSIDTGLDTEAFF. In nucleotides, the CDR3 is TGTGCCAGTAGTATAGACACAGGGCTGGACACTGAAGCTTTCTTT.

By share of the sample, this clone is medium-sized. The CDR3 here is CASSFQEGGPPYEQYF. CDR3 bases: TGTGCCAGCAGTTTCCAGGAGGGAGGGCCCCCCTACGAGCAGTACTTC. V is TRBV28 and J is TRBJ2-7, with TRBD2 matching 7 bases. Germline V gene sequence: CDR1 MDHEN, CDR2 SYDVKM. This CDR3 has 16 residues. V lost 3 bases to trimming and J lost 2 bases; unmatched junction nucleotides: 10.

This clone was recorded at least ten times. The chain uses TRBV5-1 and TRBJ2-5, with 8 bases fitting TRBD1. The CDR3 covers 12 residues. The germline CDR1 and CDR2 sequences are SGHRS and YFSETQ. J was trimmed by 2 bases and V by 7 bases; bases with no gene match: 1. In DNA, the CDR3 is TGCGCCAGCCGACAGGGGCAAGAGACCCAGTACTTC. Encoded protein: CASRQGQETQYF.

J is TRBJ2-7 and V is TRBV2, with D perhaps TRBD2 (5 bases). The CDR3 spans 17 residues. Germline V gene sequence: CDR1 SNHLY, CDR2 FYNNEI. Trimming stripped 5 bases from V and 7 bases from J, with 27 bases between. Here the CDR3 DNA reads TGTGCCAGCAGTCTCCTCTCCCCTCGACGGGAACCGCGGGAGCAGTACTTC. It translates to CASSLLSPRREPREQYF.

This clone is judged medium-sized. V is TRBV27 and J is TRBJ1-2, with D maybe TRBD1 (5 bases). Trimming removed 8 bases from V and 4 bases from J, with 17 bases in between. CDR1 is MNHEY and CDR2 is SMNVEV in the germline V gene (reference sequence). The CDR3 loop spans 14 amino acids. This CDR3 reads CASAPAQGGYGYTF. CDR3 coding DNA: TGTGCCAGCGCCCCGGCTCAGGGCGGCTATGGCTACACCTTC.

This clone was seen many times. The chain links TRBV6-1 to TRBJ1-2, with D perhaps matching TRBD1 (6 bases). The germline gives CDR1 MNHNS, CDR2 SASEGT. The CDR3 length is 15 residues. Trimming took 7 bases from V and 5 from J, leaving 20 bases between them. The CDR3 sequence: CASTNSRGGWYGYTF. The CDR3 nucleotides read TGTGCCAGCACTAATTCACGAGGGGGATGGTATGGCTACACCTTC.

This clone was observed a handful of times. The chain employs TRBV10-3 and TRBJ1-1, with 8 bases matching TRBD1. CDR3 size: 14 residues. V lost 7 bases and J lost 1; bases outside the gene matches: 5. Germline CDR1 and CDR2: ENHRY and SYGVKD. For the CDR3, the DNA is TGTGCCATCACCCCAGGGGGCGGGAACACTGAAGCTTTCTTT. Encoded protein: CAITPGGGNTEAFF.

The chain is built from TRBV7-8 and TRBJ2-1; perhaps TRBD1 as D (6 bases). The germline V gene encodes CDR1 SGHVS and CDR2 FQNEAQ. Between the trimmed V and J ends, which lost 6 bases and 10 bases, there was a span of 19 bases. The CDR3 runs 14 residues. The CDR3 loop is CASSLAGPRGEQFF. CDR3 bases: TGTGCCAGCAGTCTCGCAGGGCCCAGGGGAGAGCAGTTCTTC.

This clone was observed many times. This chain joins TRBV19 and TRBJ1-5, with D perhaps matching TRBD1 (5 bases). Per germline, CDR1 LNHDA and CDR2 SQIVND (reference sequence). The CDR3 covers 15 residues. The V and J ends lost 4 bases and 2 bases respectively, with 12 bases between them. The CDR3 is CASSTRQGGNQPQHF. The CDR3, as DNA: TGTGCCAGTAGTACGCGGCAGGGAGGCAATCAGCCCCAGCATTTT.

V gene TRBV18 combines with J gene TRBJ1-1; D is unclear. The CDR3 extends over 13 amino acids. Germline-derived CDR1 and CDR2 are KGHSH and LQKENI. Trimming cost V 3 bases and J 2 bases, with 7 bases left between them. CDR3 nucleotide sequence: TGTGCCAGCTCACCGGGTTTTAACACTGAAGCTTTCTTT. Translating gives CASSPGFNTEAFF. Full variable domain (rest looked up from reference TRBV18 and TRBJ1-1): NAGVMQNPRHLVRRRGQEARLRCSPMKGHSHVYWYRQLPEEGLKFMVYLQKENIIDESGMPKERFSAEFPKEGPSILRIQQVVRGDSAAYFCASSPGFNTEAFFGQGTRLTVV.

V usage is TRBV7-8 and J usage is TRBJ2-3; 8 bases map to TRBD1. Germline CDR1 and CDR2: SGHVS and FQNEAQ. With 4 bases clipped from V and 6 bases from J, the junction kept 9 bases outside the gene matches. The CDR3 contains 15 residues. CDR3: CASSSDRALSDTQYF. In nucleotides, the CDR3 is TGTGCCAGCAGCTCGGACAGGGCTTTATCGGATACGCAGTATTTT.

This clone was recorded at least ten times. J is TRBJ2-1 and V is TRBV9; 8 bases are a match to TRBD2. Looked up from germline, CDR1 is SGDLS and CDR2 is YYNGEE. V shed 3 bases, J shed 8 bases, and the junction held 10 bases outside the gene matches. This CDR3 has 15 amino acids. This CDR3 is CASSATSGRGDEQFF. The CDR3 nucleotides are TGTGCCAGCAGCGCTACTAGCGGACGTGGGGATGAGCAGTTCTTC. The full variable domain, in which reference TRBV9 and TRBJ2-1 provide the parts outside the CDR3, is DSGVTQTPKHLITATGQRVTLRCSPRSGDLSVYWYQQSLDQGLQFLIQYYNGEERAKGNILERFSAQQFPDLHSELNLSSLELGDSALYFCASSATSGRGDEQFFGPGTRLTVL.

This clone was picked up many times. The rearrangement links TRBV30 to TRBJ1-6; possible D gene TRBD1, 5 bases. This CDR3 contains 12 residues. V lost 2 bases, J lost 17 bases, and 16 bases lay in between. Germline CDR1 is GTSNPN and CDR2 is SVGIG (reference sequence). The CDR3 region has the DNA TGTGCCTGGAGTAGTACCGGGACCCCATTCCACTTT. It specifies CAWSSTGTPFHF.

CDR3 protein: CASSLHLQATHEQYF. CDR3 in DNA: TGTGCCAGCAGCTTACATCTACAGGCCACCCACGAGCAGTACTTC. The chain has TRBV11-2 and TRBJ2-7; D may be TRBD1 (5 bases). CDR1 and CDR2 from the germline V gene are SGHAT and FQNNGV. The CDR3 sequence is 15 residues long. With 2 bases removed from V and 5 bases from J, the gap between germline ends came to 16 bases.

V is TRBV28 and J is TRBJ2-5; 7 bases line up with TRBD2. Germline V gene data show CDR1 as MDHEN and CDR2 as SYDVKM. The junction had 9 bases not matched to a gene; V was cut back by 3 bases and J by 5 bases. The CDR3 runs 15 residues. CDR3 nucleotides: TGTGCCAGCAGTTTTGGGGCAGCGGGACGGGAGACCCAGTACTTC. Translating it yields CASSFGAAGRETQYF.

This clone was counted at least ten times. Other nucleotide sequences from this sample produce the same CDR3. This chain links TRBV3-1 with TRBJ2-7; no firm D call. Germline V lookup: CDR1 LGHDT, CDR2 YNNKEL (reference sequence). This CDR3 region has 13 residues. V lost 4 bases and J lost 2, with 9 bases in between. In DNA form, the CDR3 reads TGTGCCAGCAGCCCATCCACAGCCTACGAGCAGTACTTC. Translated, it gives CASSPSTAYEQYF.

CDR3 sequence (DNA): TGTGCCAGCAGTTACAACAGGGGACAGGCTGAAGCTTTCTTT. The encoded protein is CASSYNRGQAEAFF. V gene TRBV6-6 combines with J gene TRBJ1-1; 8 positions agree with TRBD1. The J segment lost 6 bases and the V segment lost 2 bases, leaving 5 bases of the junction unmatched. CDR3 length: 14 amino acids. Germline values: CDR1 MNHNY, CDR2 SVGAGI (reference sequence).

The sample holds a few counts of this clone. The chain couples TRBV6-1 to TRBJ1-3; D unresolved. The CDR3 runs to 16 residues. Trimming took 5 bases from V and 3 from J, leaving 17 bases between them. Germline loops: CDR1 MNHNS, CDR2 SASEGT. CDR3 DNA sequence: TGTGCCAGCAGTCATACCCTAGGCCCAGGTGGAAACACCATATATTTT. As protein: CASSHTLGPGGNTIYF.

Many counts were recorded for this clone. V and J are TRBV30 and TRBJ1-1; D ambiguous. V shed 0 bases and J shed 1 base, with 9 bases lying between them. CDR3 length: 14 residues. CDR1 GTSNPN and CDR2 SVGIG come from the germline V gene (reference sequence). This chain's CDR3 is CAWSVRGKNTEAFF. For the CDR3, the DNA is TGTGCCTGGAGTGTACGCGGCAAGAACACTGAAGCTTTCTTT.

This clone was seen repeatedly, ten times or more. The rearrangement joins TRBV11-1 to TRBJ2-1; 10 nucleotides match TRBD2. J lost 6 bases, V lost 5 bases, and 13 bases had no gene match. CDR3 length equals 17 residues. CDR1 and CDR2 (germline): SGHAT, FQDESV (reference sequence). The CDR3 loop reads CASSQPSGSEGCNEQFF. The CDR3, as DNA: TGTGCCAGCAGCCAACCTAGCGGGAGTGAAGGGTGCAATGAGCAGTTCTTC.

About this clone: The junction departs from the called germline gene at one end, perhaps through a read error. Here the CDR3 DNA reads TGCAGTGCCTTTAAGAACGGAGGAGGAAAGCCCAAGCATTTT. It specifies CSAFKNGGGKPKHF. The J gene is TRBJ1-5, the V gene TRBV20-1; D is ambiguous. This CDR3 has 14 amino acids. Germline lookup yields CDR1 DFQATT and CDR2 SNEGSKA (reference sequence).

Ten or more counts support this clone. CDR3 nucleotide sequence: TGCAGTGCTAGAGATATGACTAGCGGGAACACCGGGGAGCTGTTTTTT. Translated, it gives CSARDMTSGNTGELFF. V is TRBV20-1 and J is TRBJ2-2; 9 bases fit TRBD2. Germline V gene lookup returns CDR1 DFQATT and CDR2 SNEGSKA (reference sequence). After removal of 0 bases from V and 1 base from J, the junction contained 3 bases not matched to a gene. This CDR3 is built from 16 residues.

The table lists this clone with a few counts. CDR3 DNA: TGTGCCAGCAGTTACAAGCGGAGCACAGATACGCAGTATTTT. This sequence encodes CASSYKRSTDTQYF. This chain links TRBV6-5 with TRBJ2-3; D perhaps matches TRBD2 (5 bases). Trimming pared 2 bases from V and 0 bases from J, leaving 6 bases between. Germline lookup yields CDR1 MNHEY and CDR2 SVGAGI. The CDR3 is 14 residues long.

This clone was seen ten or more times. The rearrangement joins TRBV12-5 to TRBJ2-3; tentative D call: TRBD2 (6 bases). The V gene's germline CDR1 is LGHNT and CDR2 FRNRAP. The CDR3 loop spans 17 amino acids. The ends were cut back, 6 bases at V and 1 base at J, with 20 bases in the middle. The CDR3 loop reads CASGPIWVGEGTDTQYF. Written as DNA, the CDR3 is TGTGCTAGTGGACCGATATGGGTAGGGGAGGGCACAGATACGCAGTATTTT. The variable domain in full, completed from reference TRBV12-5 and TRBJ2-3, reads DARVTQTPRHKVTEMGQEVTMRCQPILGHNTVFWYRQTMMQGLELLAYFRNRAPLDDSGMPKDRFSAEMPDATLATLKIQPSEPRDSAVYFCASGPIWVGEGTDTQYFGPGTRLTVL.

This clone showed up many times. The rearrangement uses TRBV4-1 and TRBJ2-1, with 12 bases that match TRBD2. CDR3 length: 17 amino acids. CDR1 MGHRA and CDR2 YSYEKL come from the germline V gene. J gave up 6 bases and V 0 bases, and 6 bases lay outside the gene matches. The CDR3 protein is CASSQDQETSGSNEQFF. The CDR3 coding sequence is TGCGCCAGCAGCCAAGATCAGGAGACTAGCGGGAGCAATGAGCAGTTCTTC.